These 11 T cell receptor beta chains share one sample of origin, sequenced in a study of blood T cell repertoires in COVID-19. The table came from immunoSEQ multiplex PCR; TCRdb's copy has only in-frame clones and leaves some out. The sample holds some 300,000 clones, about nine tenths seen once. The sample was peripheral blood. These receptors all stem from a woman in her 50s with COVID-19, enrolled during active disease.

The J gene is TRBJ2-6, the V gene TRBV27, with 11 bases matching TRBD1. CDR1 MNHEY and CDR2 SMNVEV come from the germline V gene (reference sequence). Germline trimming cut 8 bases from V and 1 base from J; bases unmatched to any gene: 25. The CDR3 runs to 23 residues. CDR3 in DNA: TGTGCCAGCTGCATTAAAGGTCCGGGACAGGGGGTCATAGTAAGGTCTGGGGCCAACGTCCTGACTTTC. Translation: CASCIKGPGQGVIVRSGANVLTF.

The V and J genes are TRBV5-1 and TRBJ2-1; TRBD1 is a possible D gene (6 bases). CDR3 size: 14 residues. The V gene lost 3 bases and the J gene lost 7 bases, with 14 bases spanning the gap. Per germline, CDR1 SGHRS and CDR2 YFSETQ. CDR3 region: CASSWGPSGNEQFF. CDR3 in DNA: TGCGCCAGCAGCTGGGGGCCATCCGGGAATGAGCAGTTCTTC. The entire variable domain, with the rest obtained from reference TRBV5-1 and TRBJ2-1, is as follows: KAGVTQTPRYLIKTRGQQVTLSCSPISGHRSVSWYQQTPGQGLQFLFEYFSETQRNKGNFPGRFSGRQFSNSRSEMNVSTLELGDSALYLCASSWGPSGNEQFFGPGTRLTVL.

The chain uses TRBV7-2 and TRBJ2-1, with 12 bases that match TRBD2. The CDR3 runs 15 residues. V lost 5 bases and J lost 3; bases outside the gene matches: 2. The germline gives CDR1 SGHTA, CDR2 FQGNSA. The CDR3 is CASSPTSGSYNEQFF. As DNA, the CDR3 is TGTGCCAGCAGCCCGACTAGCGGGAGCTACAATGAGCAGTTCTTC.

The CDR3 protein is CAWSSDYEQYF. CDR3 DNA: TGTGCCTGGAGTTCAGACTACGAGCAGTACTTC. The rearrangement joins TRBV30 to TRBJ2-7; D uncertain. V was pared by 2 bases and J by 3 bases, with 5 bases between. Germline V gives CDR1 GTSNPN, CDR2 SVGIG (reference sequence). The CDR3 has 11 residues.

CDR3 sequence reads: CASSLSGWAGSQSGDGYTF. CDR3 in DNA: TGTGCCAGCAGTTTATCGGGGTGGGCAGGGTCCCAGTCGGGGGATGGCTACACCTTC. The chain carries TRBV27 and TRBJ1-2; D is perhaps TRBD1 (5 bases). CDR1 is MNHEY and CDR2 is SMNVEV in the germline V gene (reference sequence). The length of the CDR3 is 19 residues. The ends were cut back, 0 bases at V and 6 bases at J, with 26 bases in the middle.

DNA of the CDR3: TGTGCCAGCAGCCGACAGAGCTCCTACAATGAGCAGTTCTTC. It is translated as CASSRQSSYNEQFF. The chain uses TRBV11-2 and TRBJ2-1; possibly TRBD1 for D (5 bases). The V end was cut by 5 bases, the J end by 0 bases, with 8 bases between. CDR1 is SGHAT and CDR2 is FQNNGV in the germline V gene. This CDR3 is built from 14 residues.

V gene TRBV24-1 combines with J gene TRBJ2-5; 7 bases agree with TRBD2. Germline lookup yields CDR1 KGHDR and CDR2 SFDVKD. Trimming removed 0 bases from V and 1 base from J; junction bases left unmatched: 4. This CDR3 spans 16 amino acids. CDR3 bases: TGTGCCACCAGTGATTTGCGAACGGGAGGCCAAGAGACCCAGTACTTC. Protein sequence: CATSDLRTGGQETQYF.

V and J are TRBV5-6 and TRBJ2-3, with 7 bases that match TRBD2. Germline CDR1 is SGHDT and CDR2 is YYEEEE. V dropped 2 bases and J dropped 4; count of bases not matched to a gene: 7. The CDR3 is 15 residues long. Here the CDR3 DNA reads TGTGCCAGCAGCTTACCGGCGGGAGTCCCAGATACGCAGTATTTT. Protein: CASSLPAGVPDTQYF.

As for this clone: Mismatch with germline at one junction end may stem from a read error. The gene calls are TRBV4-1 and TRBJ2-7; TRBD1 agrees at 9 bases. The CDR3 has 14 residues. CDR1 is MGHRA and CDR2 is YSYEKL in the germline V gene. CDR3 coding DNA: TGCGCCAGCAGCCAAGGACAGGGGGAAGGAGGAAGAACTTTC. Its translation: CASSQGQGEGGRTF.

This chain uses TRBV7-9 with TRBJ2-5; 7 bases match TRBD2. CDR1 and CDR2 (germline): SEHNR, FQNEAQ (reference sequence). Germline trimming cut 5 bases from V and 2 bases from J; bases unmatched to any gene: 11. CDR3 length: 16 residues. The CDR3 loop reads CASSPRGGDPQETQYF. CDR3 DNA: TGTGCCAGCAGCCCTCGGGGAGGGGACCCACAAGAGACCCAGTACTTC.

The gene calls are TRBV7-6 and TRBJ1-5; possibly TRBD1 for D (6 bases). Germline values: CDR1 SGHVS, CDR2 FNYEAQ. The CDR3 loop spans 16 amino acids. V lost 1 base and J lost 1, with 11 bases in between. CDR3 in amino acids: CASSLESTGSNQPQHF. In DNA, the CDR3 is TGTGCCAGCAGCTTAGAGTCTACAGGGAGCAATCAGCCCCAGCATTTT.